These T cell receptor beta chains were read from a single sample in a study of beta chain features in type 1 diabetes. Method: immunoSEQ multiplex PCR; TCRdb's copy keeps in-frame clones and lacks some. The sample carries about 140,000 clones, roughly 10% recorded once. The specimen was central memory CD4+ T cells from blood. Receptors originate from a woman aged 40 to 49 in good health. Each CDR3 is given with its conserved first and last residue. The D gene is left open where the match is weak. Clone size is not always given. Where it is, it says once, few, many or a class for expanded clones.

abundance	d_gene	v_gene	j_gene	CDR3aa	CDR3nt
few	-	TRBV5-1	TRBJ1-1	CASSLAGVPNTEAFF	TGCGCCAGCAGCTTGGCAGGTGTCCCGAACACTGAAGCTTTCTTT
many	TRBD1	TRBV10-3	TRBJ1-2	CAISGTGADGYTF	TGTGCCATCAGCGGGACAGGGGCTGATGGCTACACCTTC
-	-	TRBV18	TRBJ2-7	CASSPPADSYEQYF	TGTGCCAGCTCACCACCGGCGGACTCCTACGAGCAGTACTTC
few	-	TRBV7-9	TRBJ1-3	CASSSYGGGNTIYF	TGTGCCAGCAGCTCCTACGGGGGGGGAAACACCATATATTTT
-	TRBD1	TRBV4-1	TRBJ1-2	CASSQDVGTGNYGYTF	TGCGCCAGCAGCCAAGACGTCGGGACAGGGAACTATGGCTACACCTTC
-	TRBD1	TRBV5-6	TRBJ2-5	CASSLARDSSGTQYF	TGTGCCAGCAGCTTGGCCCGGGACAGTTCAGGGACCCAGTACTTC
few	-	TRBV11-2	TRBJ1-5	CASSLGVRQPQHF	TGTGCCAGCAGCTTAGGAGTCAGGCAGCCCCAGCATTTT
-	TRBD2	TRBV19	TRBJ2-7	CASSLRGSGSYEQYF	TGTGCCAGTAGTCTGCGGGGGTCAGGGAGCTACGAGCAGTACTTC
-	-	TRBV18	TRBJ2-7	CASSPSGDYYEQYF	TGTGCCAGCTCGCCCTCAGGGGACTACTACGAGCAGTACTTC
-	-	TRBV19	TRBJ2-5	CASSIGASLYQETQYF	TGTGCCAGTAGTATAGGGGCCTCCCTGTACCAAGAGACCCAGTACTTC
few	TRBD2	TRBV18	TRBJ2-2	CASSPQRGTSGNTGELFF	TGTGCCAGCTCACCACAGAGAGGGACTAGCGGTAACACCGGGGAGCTGTTTTTT
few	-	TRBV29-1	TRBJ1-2	CSGSHRGDPYGYTF	TGCAGCGGCTCACACCGGGGGGACCCCTATGGCTACACCTTC
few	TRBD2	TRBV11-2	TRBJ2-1	CASSLLAGALYNEQFF	TGTGCCAGCAGCTTATTAGCGGGGGCCCTCTACAATGAGCAGTTCTTC
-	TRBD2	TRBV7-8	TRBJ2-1	CASSFQAGGYYNEQFF	TGTGCCAGCAGCTTCCAAGCGGGGGGTTACTACAATGAGCAGTTCTTC
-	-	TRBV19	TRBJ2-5	CTTRGQETQYF	TGTACCACCCGGGGACAAGAGACCCAGTACTTC
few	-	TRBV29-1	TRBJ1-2	CSVDGRGDYGYTF	TGCAGCGTTGATGGGAGGGGGGACTATGGCTACACCTTC
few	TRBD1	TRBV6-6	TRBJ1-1	CASSTRQGGYTEAFF	TGTGCCAGCAGTACCAGACAGGGGGGGTACACTGAAGCTTTCTTT
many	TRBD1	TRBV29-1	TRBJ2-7	CSAHRGDRSEQYF	TGCAGCGCCCACAGGGGGGATCGGAGCGAGCAGTACTTC
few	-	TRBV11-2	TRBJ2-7	CASSPQGNPYEQYF	TGTGCCAGCAGCCCACAGGGAAACCCCTACGAGCAGTACTTC
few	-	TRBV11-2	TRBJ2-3	CASSPARQASTDTQYF	TGTGCCAGCAGCCCGGCTCGACAAGCTAGCACAGATACGCAGTATTTT
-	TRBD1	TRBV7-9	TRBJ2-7	CASSSPGQGTYEQYF	TGTGCCAGCAGCTCCCCGGGACAGGGGACCTACGAGCAGTACTTC
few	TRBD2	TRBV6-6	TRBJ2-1	CASSYSRSGMNNEQFF	TGTGCCAGCAGTTACTCGAGGAGCGGGATGAACAATGAGCAGTTCTTC
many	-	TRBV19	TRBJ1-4	CASRGQEKLFF	TGTGCCAGCCGTGGACAGGAAAAACTGTTTTTT
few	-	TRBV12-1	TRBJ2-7	CASSPPIRDTYEQYF	TGTGCCAGCAGCCCCCCCATCCGGGACACCTACGAGCAGTACTTC
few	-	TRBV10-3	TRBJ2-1	CALGGAGDEQFF	TGTGCTCTCGGCGGAGCTGGCGATGAGCAGTTCTTC
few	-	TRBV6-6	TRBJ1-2	CASSYSSGHLGYTF	TGTGCCAGCAGTTACTCGTCAGGGCATCTCGGCTACACCTTC
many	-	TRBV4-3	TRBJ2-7	CASSQDRDIAYEQYF	TGCGCCAGCAGCCAAGACCGGGACATAGCCTACGAGCAGTACTTC
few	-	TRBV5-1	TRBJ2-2	CASSLQGGANTGELFF	TGCGCCAGCAGCTTGCAAGGTGGAGCGAACACCGGGGAGCTGTTTTTT
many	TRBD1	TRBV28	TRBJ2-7	CASSSTGGSSEQYF	TGTGCCAGCAGTTCCACAGGGGGCTCTAGCGAGCAGTACTTC
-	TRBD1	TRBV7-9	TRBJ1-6	CASRRSGQGALNYNSPLHF	TGTGCCAGCAGACGCTCGGGACAGGGGGCTTTAAACTATAATTCACCCCTCCACTTT
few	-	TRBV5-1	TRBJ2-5	CASSLVRQETQYF	TGCGCCAGCAGCTTGGTTCGGCAAGAGACCCAGTACTTC
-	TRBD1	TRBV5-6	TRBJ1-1	CASSLRWTGVKVNTEAFF	TGTGCCAGCAGCCTACGTTGGACAGGCGTGAAGGTGAACACTGAAGCTTTCTTT
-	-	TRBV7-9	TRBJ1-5	CASSLGIGLSAINQPQHF	TGTGCCAGCAGCTTAGGGATTGGACTGTCGGCGATTAATCAGCCCCAGCATTTT
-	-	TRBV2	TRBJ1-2	CAWGEADYGYTF	TGTGCCTGGGGGGAGGCAGACTATGGCTACACCTTC
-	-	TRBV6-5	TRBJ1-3	CASSSPHRGSGNTIYF	TGTGCCAGCAGTTCGCCTCATAGGGGTTCTGGAAACACCATATATTTT
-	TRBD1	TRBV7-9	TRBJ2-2	CASSLGTGNTGELFF	TGTGCCAGCAGCTTAGGGACAGGGAACACCGGGGAGCTGTTTTTT
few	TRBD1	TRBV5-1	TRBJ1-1	CASSFAGGEAEAFF	TGCGCCAGCAGCTTCGCAGGGGGCGAGGCTGAAGCTTTCTTT
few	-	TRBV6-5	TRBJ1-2	CASSYSRPDRGYGYTF	TGTGCCAGCAGTTACTCCCGCCCCGACAGAGGCTATGGCTACACCTTC
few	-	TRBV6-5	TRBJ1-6	CASSRDRTDSPLHF	TGTGCCAGCAGCCGTGACAGGACAGATTCACCCCTCCACTTT